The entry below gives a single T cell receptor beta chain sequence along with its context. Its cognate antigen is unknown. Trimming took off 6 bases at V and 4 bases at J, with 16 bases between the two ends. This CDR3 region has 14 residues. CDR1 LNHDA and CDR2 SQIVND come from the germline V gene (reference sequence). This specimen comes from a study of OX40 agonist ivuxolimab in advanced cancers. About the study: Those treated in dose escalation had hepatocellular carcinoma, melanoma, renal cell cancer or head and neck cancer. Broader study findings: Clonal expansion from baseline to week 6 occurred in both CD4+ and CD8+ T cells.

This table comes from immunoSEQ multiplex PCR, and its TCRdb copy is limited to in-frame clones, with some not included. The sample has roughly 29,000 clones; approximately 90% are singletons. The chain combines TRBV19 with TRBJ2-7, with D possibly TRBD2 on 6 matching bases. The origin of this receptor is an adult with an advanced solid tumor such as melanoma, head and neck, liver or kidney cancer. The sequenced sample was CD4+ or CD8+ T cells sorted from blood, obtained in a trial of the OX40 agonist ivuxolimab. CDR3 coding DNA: TGTGCCAGTAGCTACTCCGGGACTTTTTACGAGCAGTACTTC. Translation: CASSYSGTFYEQYF.